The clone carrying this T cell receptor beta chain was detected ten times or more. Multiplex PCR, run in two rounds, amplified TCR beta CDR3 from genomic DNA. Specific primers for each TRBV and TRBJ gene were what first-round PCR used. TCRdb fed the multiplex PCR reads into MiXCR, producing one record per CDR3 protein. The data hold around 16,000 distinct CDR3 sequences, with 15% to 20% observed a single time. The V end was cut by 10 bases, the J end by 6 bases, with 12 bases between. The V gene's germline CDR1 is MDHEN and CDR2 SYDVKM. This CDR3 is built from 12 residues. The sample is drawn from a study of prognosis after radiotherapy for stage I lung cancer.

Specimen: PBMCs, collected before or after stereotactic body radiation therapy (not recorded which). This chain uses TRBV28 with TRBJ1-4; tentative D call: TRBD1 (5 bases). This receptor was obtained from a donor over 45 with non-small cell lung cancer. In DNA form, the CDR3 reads TGTGCCATCGTTGGGGCCGATGAAAAACTGTTTTTT. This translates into CAIVGADEKLFF.